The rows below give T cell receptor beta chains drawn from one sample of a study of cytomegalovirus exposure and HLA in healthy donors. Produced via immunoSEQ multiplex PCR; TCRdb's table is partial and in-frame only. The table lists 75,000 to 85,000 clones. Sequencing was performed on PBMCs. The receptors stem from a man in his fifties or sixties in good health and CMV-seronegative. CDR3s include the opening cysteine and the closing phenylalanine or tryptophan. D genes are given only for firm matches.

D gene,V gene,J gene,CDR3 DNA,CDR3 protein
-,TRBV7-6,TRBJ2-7,TGTGCCAGCAGCTCAGGAAGTCTCGCCTACGAGCAGTACTTC,CASSSGSLAYEQYF
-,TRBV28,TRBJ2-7,TGTGCCAGCAGTGAGTCGCAAAGCTCCTACGAGCAGTACTTC,CASSESQSSYEQYF
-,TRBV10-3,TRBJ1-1,TGTGCCATCAGTGAACAGACACCCAACACTGAAGCTTTCTTT,CAISEQTPNTEAFF
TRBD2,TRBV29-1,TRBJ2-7,TGCAGCGTCCGAGGGCTAGCGGGGGGGCCCGAGCAGTACTTC,CSVRGLAGGPEQYF
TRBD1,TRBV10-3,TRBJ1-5,TGTGCCATCAGGGACAGGGAGGGGAATCAGCCCCAGCATTTT,CAIRDREGNQPQHF
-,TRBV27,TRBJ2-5,TGTGCCAGCAGTTTGGACTGGTACCAAGAGACCCAGTACTTC,CASSLDWYQETQYF
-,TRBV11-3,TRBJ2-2,TGTGCCAGCAGCTTCGCCCTAGATTCGTTAGTCACCGGGGAGCTGTTTTTT,CASSFALDSLVTGELFF
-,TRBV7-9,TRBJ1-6,TGTGCCAGCAGCTTAGCGCTACGGACAGTTTCACCCCTCCACTTT,CASSLALRTVSPLHF
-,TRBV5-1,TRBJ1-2,TGCGCCAGCAGCTTGGTACAGGGAACGTCGGCGGGCTACACCTTC,CASSLVQGTSAGYTF
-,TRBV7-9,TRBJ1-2,TGTGCCAGCAGCCCGGACTCGGGAGGCTACACCTTC,CASSPDSGGYTF
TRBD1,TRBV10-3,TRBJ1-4,TGTGCCATCAGTGAGGGGGGGACAGCTAATGAAAAACTGTTTTTT,CAISEGGTANEKLFF
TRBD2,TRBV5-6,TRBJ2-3,TGTGCCAGCAGCTTGAGCGGGGGGGCGCCAGATACGCAGTATTTT,CASSLSGGAPDTQYF
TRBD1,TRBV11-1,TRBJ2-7,TGTGCCAGCAGCCGACAGGGCTACGAGCAGTACTTC,CASSRQGYEQYF
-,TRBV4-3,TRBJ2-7,TGCGCCAGCAGCCACGCATACAGCAACTACGAGCAGTACTTC,CASSHAYSNYEQYF
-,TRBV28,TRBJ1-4,TGTGCCAGCAGTTCTCTGGTCCAGGGCCCAACTAATGAAAAACTGTTTTTT,CASSSLVQGPTNEKLFF
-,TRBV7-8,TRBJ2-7,TGTGCCAGCAGCCTAGGTTTCACCTACGAGCAGTACTTC,CASSLGFTYEQYF
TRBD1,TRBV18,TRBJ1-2,TGTGCCAGCTCACCGGGACAGGACCCCTTTAGGGGCTACACCTTC,CASSPGQDPFRGYTF
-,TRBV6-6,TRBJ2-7,TGTGCCAGCAGCCAGGCAGAACCAGGGGTCTACGAGCAGTACTTC,CASSQAEPGVYEQYF
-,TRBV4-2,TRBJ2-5,TGTGCCAGCAGCCAAGGACGAAGGGGTGGGCAAGAGACCCAGTACTTC,CASSQGRRGGQETQYF
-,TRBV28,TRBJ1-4,TGTGCCAGCAGTTTAAGGGGGTTGGTTGAAAAACTGTTTTTT,CASSLRGLVEKLFF